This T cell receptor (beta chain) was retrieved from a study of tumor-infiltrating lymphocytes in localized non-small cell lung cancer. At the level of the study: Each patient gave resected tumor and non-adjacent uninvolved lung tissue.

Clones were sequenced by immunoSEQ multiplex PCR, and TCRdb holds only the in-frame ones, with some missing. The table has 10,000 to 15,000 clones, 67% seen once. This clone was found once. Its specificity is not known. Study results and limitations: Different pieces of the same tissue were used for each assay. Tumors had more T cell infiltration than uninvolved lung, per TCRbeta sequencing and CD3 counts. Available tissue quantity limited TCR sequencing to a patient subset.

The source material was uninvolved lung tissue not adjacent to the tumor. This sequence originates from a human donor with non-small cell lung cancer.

CDR3 bases: TGTGCCAGCAGCTTGGTAGGGGGTGAGGGCTACACCTTC. It codes for CASSLVGGEGYTF. The chain carries TRBV5-6 and TRBJ1-2, with D possibly TRBD1 on 6 matching bases. The CDR3 spans 13 residues. The germline V and J ends were trimmed by 0 bases and 8 bases, with 11 bases remaining between them. Germline V gene sequence: CDR1 SGHDT, CDR2 YYEEEE.